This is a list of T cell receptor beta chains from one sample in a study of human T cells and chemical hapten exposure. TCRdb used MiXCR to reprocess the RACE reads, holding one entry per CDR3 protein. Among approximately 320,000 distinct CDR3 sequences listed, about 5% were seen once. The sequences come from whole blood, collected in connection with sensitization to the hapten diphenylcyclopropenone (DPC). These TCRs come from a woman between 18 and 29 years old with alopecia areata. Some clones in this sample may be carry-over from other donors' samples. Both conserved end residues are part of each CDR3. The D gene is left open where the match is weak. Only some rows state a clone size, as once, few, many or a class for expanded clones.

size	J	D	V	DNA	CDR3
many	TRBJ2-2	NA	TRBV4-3	TGCGCCAGCAGCCAAGATGAGTTTACCACCGGGGAGCTGTTTTTT	CASSQDEFTTGELFF
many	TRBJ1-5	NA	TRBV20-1	TGCAGTGCTAGAGTATCCGCACAGCCCCAGCATTTT	CSARVSAQPQHF
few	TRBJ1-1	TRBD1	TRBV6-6	TGTGCCAGCAGTAACCCAGGGGGCTCCAACACTGAAGCTTTCTTT	CASSNPGGSNTEAFF
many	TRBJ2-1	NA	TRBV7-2	TGTGCCAGCAGCCCCGAAGTACCGGGACGGCGAGGTATGGGATGGCAGTTCTTC	CASSPEVPGRRGMGWQFF
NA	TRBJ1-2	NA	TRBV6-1	TGTGCCAGCAGTGAAAGCAGCTATGGCTACACCTTC	CASSESSYGYTF
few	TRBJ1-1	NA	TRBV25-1	TGTGCCAGCAGTGAATCGTCTTGGGGAACTGAAGCTTTCTTT	CASSESSWGTEAFF
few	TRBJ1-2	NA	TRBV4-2	TGTGCCAGCAGCCAAGATCTTCCGGGGCAAAATGGCTACACCTTC	CASSQDLPGQNGYTF
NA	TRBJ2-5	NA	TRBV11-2	TGTGCCAGCAACGACTGGACGCTCCAAGAGACCCAGTACTTC	CASNDWTLQETQYF
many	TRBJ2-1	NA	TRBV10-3	TGTGCCATCGGCAGCACTAGCTCCCGCCTCGAGCAGTTCTTC	CAIGSTSSRLEQFF
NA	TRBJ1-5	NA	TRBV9	TGTGCCAGCAGCGTAGGGACAGTAGGCAATCAGCCCCAGCATTTT	CASSVGTVGNQPQHF
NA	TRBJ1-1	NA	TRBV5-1	TGCGCCAGCAGCTTGGGGCAGGGCTCGGTGAACACTGAAGCTTTCTTT	CASSLGQGSVNTEAFF
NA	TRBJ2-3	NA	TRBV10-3	TGTGCCATCAGTGAGTCTTTAGGATATGCGGAGTTAGATACGCAGTATTTT	CAISESLGYAELDTQYF
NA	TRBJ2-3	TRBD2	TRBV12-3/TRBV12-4	TGTGCCAGCAGTAAGACTAGGCGGGGGGGCCTTTCCCCTAGCACAGATACGCAGTATTTT	CASSKTRRGGLSPSTDTQYF
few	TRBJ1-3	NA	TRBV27	TGTGCCAGCAGTCCTGAACAGGGAAAGAGAGGAAACACCATATATTTT	CASSPEQGKRGNTIYF
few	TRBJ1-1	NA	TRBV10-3	TGTGCCATCAGTGAGTCGGGGGGCAGGGGAGGCACTGAAGCTTTCTTT	CAISESGGRGGTEAFF
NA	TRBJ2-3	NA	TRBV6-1	TGTGCCAGCAGTGAACAGAACGGCTATAGCACAGATACGCAGTATTTT	CASSEQNGYSTDTQYF
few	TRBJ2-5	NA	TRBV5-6	TGTGCCAGCAGCTCCGGGCCCGGCAATTTCAACCAAGAGACCCAGTACTTC	CASSSGPGNFNQETQYF
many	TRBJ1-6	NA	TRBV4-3	TGCGCCAGCAGCCAGTACAGGCATTCACCCCTCCACTTT	CASSQYRHSPLHF
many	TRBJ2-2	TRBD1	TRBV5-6	TGTGCCAGCAGCCCTACCCCGGGACAGGCTGGGACCGGGGAGCTGTTTTTT	CASSPTPGQAGTGELFF
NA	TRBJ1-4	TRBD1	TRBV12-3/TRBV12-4	TGTGCCAGCAGTCCCCGACAGGGAGGTTTGGGTAATGAAAAACTGTTTTTT	CASSPRQGGLGNEKLFF
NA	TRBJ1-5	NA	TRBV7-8	TGTGCCAGCAGCTTTTCTCAAATGGGTGATCAGCCCCAGCATTTT	CASSFSQMGDQPQHF
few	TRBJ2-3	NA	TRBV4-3	TGCGCCAGCAGCCAAGTGGGGGTAGGAGATACGCAGTATTTT	CASSQVGVGDTQYF
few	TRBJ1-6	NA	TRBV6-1	TGTGCCAGCACTTCGAAGGGAAATTCACCCCTCCACTTT	CASTSKGNSPLHF
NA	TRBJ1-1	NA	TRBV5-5	TGTGCCAGCAGCTGGGACGCAGCGAACACTGAAGCTTTCTTT	CASSWDAANTEAFF
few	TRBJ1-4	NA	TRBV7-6	TGTGCCAGCAGCTCGAGTTTTGGGACAAGTCTTAATGAAAAACTGTTTTTT	CASSSSFGTSLNEKLFF
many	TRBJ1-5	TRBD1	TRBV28	TGTGCCAGCAGTTTAGGCTCAGGGGGTAATCAGCCCCAGCATTTT	CASSLGSGGNQPQHF
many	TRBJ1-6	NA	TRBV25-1	TGTGCCAGCAGTGATCCTCCGGATTCACCCCTCCACTTT	CASSDPPDSPLHF
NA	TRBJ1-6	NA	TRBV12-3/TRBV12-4	TGTGCCACCAGACTGAGCTCCTATAATTCACCCCTCCACTTT	CATRLSSYNSPLHF
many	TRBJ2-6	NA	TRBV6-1	TGTGCCAGCAGTGAAAGGTCCTCTGGGGCCAACGTCCTGACTTTC	CASSERSSGANVLTF
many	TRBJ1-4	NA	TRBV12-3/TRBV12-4	TGTGCCAGCAGTTGGGGGGAAAAACTGTTTTTT	CASSWGEKLFF
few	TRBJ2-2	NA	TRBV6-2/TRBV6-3	TGTGCCAGCTCCCTAATCCTTCTGAACACCGGGGAGCTGTTTTTT	CASSLILLNTGELFF
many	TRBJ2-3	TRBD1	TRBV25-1	TGTGCCAGCAGCCCTGCTGGACAGGGAGCTAGCACAGATACGCAGTATTTT	CASSPAGQGASTDTQYF
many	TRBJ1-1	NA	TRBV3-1	TGTGCCAGCAGCCAAGTTCCCTCGAACACTGAAGCTTTCTTT	CASSQVPSNTEAFF
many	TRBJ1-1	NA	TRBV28	TGTGCCAGCCACAGGTCGAACACTGAAGCTTTCTTT	CASHRSNTEAFF
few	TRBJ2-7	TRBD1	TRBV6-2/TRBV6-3	TGTGCCAGCAGTTACTCACCACCGGGACAGGGGCGAGGCGAGCAGTACTTC	CASSYSPPGQGRGEQYF
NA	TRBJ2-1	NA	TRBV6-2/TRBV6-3	TGTGCCAGCAGTTACGGGCAGGAGACCTACAATGAGCAGTTCTTC	CASSYGQETYNEQFF
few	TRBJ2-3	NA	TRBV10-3	TGTGCCATCAGTGGGCGAGGGGGGGCCGGGACAGATACGCAGTATTTT	CAISGRGGAGTDTQYF
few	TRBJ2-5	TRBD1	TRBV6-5	TGTGCCAGCAGATGGGGACAGGGGGAAGAGACCCAGTACTTC	CASRWGQGEETQYF
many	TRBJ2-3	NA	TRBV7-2	TGTGCCAGCAGCCTCCCGAGCACAGATACGCAGTATTTT	CASSLPSTDTQYF
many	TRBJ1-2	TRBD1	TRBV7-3	TGTGCCAGCAGCTCGACAGGGGGCAACTATGGCTACACCTTC	CASSSTGGNYGYTF
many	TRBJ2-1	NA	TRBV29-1	TGCAGCGTTGACCCACGTAACAATGAGCAGTTCTTC	CSVDPRNNEQFF
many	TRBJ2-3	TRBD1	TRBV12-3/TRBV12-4	TGTGCCAGCAGCGATACAGGGGGCACAGATACGCAGTATTTT	CASSDTGGTDTQYF
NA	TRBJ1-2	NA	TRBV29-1	TGCAGCGTCCCGTACCCGAGGGGCTACACCTTC	CSVPYPRGYTF
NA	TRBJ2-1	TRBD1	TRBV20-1	TGCAGTGCTGATGGGCTGCCGGGACAGGGGGACGGAGAGCAGTTCTTC	CSADGLPGQGDGEQFF
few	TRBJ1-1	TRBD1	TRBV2	TGTGCCAGCAGTGTCATTGGACAGGGGGACGCTTTCTTT	CASSVIGQGDAFF
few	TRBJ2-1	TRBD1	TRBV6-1	TGTGCCAGCAGCCGACAGGGGGCGGACTACAATGAGCAGTTCTTC	CASSRQGADYNEQFF